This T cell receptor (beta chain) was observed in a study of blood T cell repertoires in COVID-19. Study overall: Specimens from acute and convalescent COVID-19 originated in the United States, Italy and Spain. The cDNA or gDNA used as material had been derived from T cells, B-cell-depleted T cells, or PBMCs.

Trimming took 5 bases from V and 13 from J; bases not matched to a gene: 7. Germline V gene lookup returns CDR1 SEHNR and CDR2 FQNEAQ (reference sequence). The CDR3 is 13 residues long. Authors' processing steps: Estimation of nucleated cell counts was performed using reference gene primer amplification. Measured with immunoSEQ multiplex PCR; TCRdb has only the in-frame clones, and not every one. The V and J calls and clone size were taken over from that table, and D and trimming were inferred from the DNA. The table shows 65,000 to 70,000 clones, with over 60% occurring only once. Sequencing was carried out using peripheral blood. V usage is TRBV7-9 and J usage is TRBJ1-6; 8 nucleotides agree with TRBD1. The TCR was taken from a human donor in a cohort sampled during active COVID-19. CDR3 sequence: CASSLTGDGPLHF. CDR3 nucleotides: TGTGCCAGCAGCCTGACAGGGGATGGGCCCCTCCACTTT.